These 18 T cell receptor beta chains were sequenced from one sample in a study of T-cell reconstitution after alpha-beta-depleted transplantation in children. TCRbeta library construction was performed incorporating unique molecular identifiers. TCRdb passed the PCR reads through MiXCR, listing each CDR3 protein once. The sample carries roughly 610,000 distinct CDR3 sequences, about 11% recorded once. The source material was PBMCs from the stem cell graft donor, sampled from the stem cell graft. The receptor source for this set is a human donor who donated a stem cell graft to a child with acute myeloid leukemia.

This clonotype was observed at least ten times. The V and J genes are TRBV6-2 or TRBV6-3 and TRBJ2-1, with D tentatively TRBD2 (5 bases). The CDR3 runs to 12 residues. Between the trimmed V and J ends, which lost 5 bases and 7 bases, there was a span of 9 bases. The germline CDR1 and CDR2 sequences are MNHEY and SVGEGT. In nucleotides, the CDR3 is TGTGCCAGCAGTCGAGGGTCGAATGAGCAGTTCTTC. Protein product: CASSRGSNEQFF.

This clonotype was found many times. The chain is built from TRBV12-3 or TRBV12-4 and TRBJ2-7, with D perhaps TRBD2 (6 bases). V lost 5 bases, J lost 7 bases, and 15 bases lay in between. The CDR3 totals 13 residues. The CDR3 loop is CASSPLRSGEQYF. The CDR3 region has the DNA TGTGCCAGCAGTCCGCTGCGTAGCGGTGAGCAGTACTTC.

This clonotype was found many times. The CDR3 DNA follows: TGTGCCAGCAGTTTCGCGCCTAGCGGGAGAGGGACAGATACGCAGTATTTT. Translated, it gives CASSFAPSGRGTDTQYF. J is TRBJ2-3 and V is TRBV6-5; 10 bases are a match to TRBD2. This CDR3 has 17 residues. Germline values: CDR1 MNHEY, CDR2 SVGAGI. Trimming took 4 bases from V and 3 from J; bases not matched to a gene: 10.

This clonotype was seen more than once but under ten times. The chain links TRBV20-1 to TRBJ2-1; D call uncertain. This CDR3 contains 14 residues. The germline V gene encodes CDR1 DFQATT and CDR2 SNEGSKA (reference sequence). Trimming removed 6 bases at V and 4 bases at J, with 16 bases between. CDR3 amino acids: CSAVFGITYNEQFF. CDR3 DNA: TGCAGTGCCGTTTTTGGAATTACTTACAATGAGCAGTTCTTC.

The chain recombines TRBV20-1 with TRBJ1-4, with a tentative D call TRBD1 (6 bases). Trimming cost V 5 bases and J 5 bases, with 21 bases left between them. From germline, CDR1 is DFQATT and CDR2 SNEGSKA (reference sequence). The CDR3 loop spans 16 amino acids. The CDR3 spells CSAPNPDRPPNEKLFF. DNA for the CDR3: TGCAGTGCTCCAAATCCTGACAGGCCCCCAAATGAAAAACTGTTTTTT.

There are many counts of this clonotype. The chain employs TRBV24-1 and TRBJ2-7, with 9 bases that match TRBD1. The CDR3 covers 13 residues. The V segment lost 0 bases and the J segment 11 bases; nucleotides outside the gene matches: 4. Germline V gives CDR1 KGHDR, CDR2 SFDVKD. CDR3 region: CATSDLSGTGKYF. In DNA form, the CDR3 reads TGTGCCACCAGTGATTTGTCCGGGACAGGGAAGTACTTC.

This clonotype was counted only a few times. The genes are TRBV6-6 and TRBJ2-3, with 11 bases that match TRBD2. Germline CDR1 MNHNY, CDR2 SVGAGI (reference sequence). V lost 5 bases, J lost 5 bases, and 6 bases stayed unmatched. The CDR3 extends over 15 amino acids. The CDR3 loop reads CASSLFSGRGDTQYF. The CDR3 DNA sequence: TGTGCCAGCAGTCTATTTAGCGGGAGGGGAGATACGCAGTATTTT.

This clonotype was seen only a few times. V gene TRBV24-1 combines with J gene TRBJ2-5; 7 bases are shared with TRBD2. Trimming removed 6 bases from V and 5 bases from J; junction bases left unmatched: 11. The CDR3 contains 15 residues. CDR1 KGHDR and CDR2 SFDVKD come from the germline V gene. CDR3 loop: CATSQRGGVTETQYF. The CDR3 DNA reads TGTGCCACCAGTCAGCGCGGGGGAGTCACTGAGACCCAGTACTTC.

This clonotype has at least ten counts. This chain connects TRBV5-1 to TRBJ2-1; 7 nucleotides align to TRBD2. Germline CDR1 reads SGHRS; CDR2 reads YFSETQ. The junction had 5 bases not matched to a gene; V was cut back by 5 bases and J by 3 bases. The CDR3 has 14 amino acids. The CDR3 DNA sequence: TGCGCCAGCAGTGGGGGAGGGATCTACAATGAGCAGTTCTTC. This encodes CASSGGGIYNEQFF.

The rearrangement uses TRBV30 and TRBJ1-5; TRBD1 is a possible D gene (5 bases). Trimming removed 2 bases at V and 6 bases at J, with 8 bases between. Germline loops: CDR1 GTSNPN, CDR2 SVGIG (reference sequence). The CDR3 spans 12 residues. This CDR3 is CAWSPGGQPQHF. The CDR3 nucleotides are TGTGCCTGGAGTCCGGGGGGTCAGCCCCAGCATTTT.

V and J are TRBV9 and TRBJ2-5, with D maybe TRBD1 (5 bases). CDR1 and CDR2 from the germline V gene are SGDLS and YYNGEE. Trimming pared 4 bases from V and 2 bases from J, leaving 12 bases between. The CDR3 loop spans 14 amino acids. CDR3 sequence (DNA): TGTGCCAGCAGCCCCCCCAGACAGCAAGAGACCCAGTACTTC. Translation gives CASSPPRQQETQYF. The complete variable domain, with remaining parts taken from reference TRBV9 and TRBJ2-5, reads DSGVTQTPKHLITATGQRVTLRCSPRSGDLSVYWYQQSLDQGLQFLIQYYNGEERAKGNILERFSAQQFPDLHSELNLSSLELGDSALYFCASSPPRQQETQYFGPGTRLLVL.

The rearrangement uses TRBV9 and TRBJ2-7; D could derive from TRBD1 or TRBD2 (6 bases each). Trimming left V 2 bases short and J 0 bases short, with 18 bases between. Germline V gene lookup returns CDR1 SGDLS and CDR2 YYNGEE. CDR3 length: 17 amino acids. The CDR3, as DNA: TGTGCCAGCAGCGTCTTACCCCGGGGGCACAGCTCCTACGAGCAGTACTTC. Its protein product is CASSVLPRGHSSYEQYF.

V and J are TRBV7-3 and TRBJ2-1, with 8 bases that match TRBD1. The trim removed 4 bases at V and 5 bases at J, leaving 10 bases unmatched. CDR3 length equals 16 residues. Germline-derived CDR1 and CDR2 are SGHTA and FQGTGA. The CDR3 here is CASSSHSGQGNNEQFF. CDR3 nucleotides: TGTGCCAGCAGCTCCCACTCCGGACAGGGAAACAATGAGCAGTTCTTC.

In this sample, this clonotype turned up once. This likely comes from a read error, as the CDR3 has no conserved phenylalanine or tryptophan at its end. The CDR3 is CASSLDRVNEKLFY. In DNA form, the CDR3 reads TGTGCCAGCAGCTTGGACAGGGTTAATGAAAAACTGTTTTAT. The J gene is TRBJ1-4, the V gene TRBV7-9, with TRBD1 matching 8 bases. Trimming at V came to 3 bases and at J to 4 bases, leaving 1 base not matched to a gene. The CDR3 sequence is 14 residues long. Per germline, CDR1 SEHNR and CDR2 FQNEAQ (reference sequence).

This clonotype was detected ten times or more. This chain joins TRBV29-1 and TRBJ1-3; D not resolved. The V gene lost 6 bases and the J gene lost 3 bases, with 9 bases spanning the gap. The germline V gene encodes CDR1 SQVTM and CDR2 ANQGSEA. The CDR3 extends over 12 amino acids. CDR3 sequence reads: CSVNLNGNTIYF. In nucleotides, the CDR3 is TGCAGCGTCAACTTAAATGGAAACACCATATATTTT.

In its sample, this clonotype was seen many times. This chain links TRBV20-1 with TRBJ2-3, with a possible D match to TRBD2 (5 bases). Trimming took 3 bases from V and 6 from J, leaving 10 bases between them. CDR1 is DFQATT and CDR2 is SNEGSKA in the germline V gene (reference sequence). The CDR3 length is 12 residues. CDR3 coding DNA: TGCAGTGCTAGGGGAGCGAGGGATACGCAGTATTTT. Amino acids: CSARGARDTQYF.

The sample holds many counts of this clonotype. The chain couples TRBV5-1 to TRBJ1-5; D unclear. V lost 0 bases, J lost 7 bases, and 8 bases lay in between. This CDR3 comprises 13 residues. The germline gives CDR1 SGHRS, CDR2 YFSETQ. CDR3 sequence reads: CASSLVPEQPQHF. Written as DNA, the CDR3 is TGCGCCAGCAGCTTGGTCCCAGAGCAGCCCCAGCATTTT.

The sample holds many counts of this clonotype. V usage is TRBV5-1 and J usage is TRBJ1-1, with a tentative D call TRBD1 (5 bases). This CDR3 spans 18 amino acids. V was shortened by 2 bases and J by 5 bases, with 25 bases between the two germline ends. Germline CDR1 and CDR2: SGHRS and YFSETQ. The CDR3 coding sequence is TGCGCCAGCAGCTTTTCAGTGGGCAGGGTAGGGGAAAGGACTGAAGCTTTCTTT. This translates into CASSFSVGRVGERTEAFF. Supplemented by reference TRBV5-1 and TRBJ1-1, the full variable domain reads KAGVTQTPRYLIKTRGQQVTLSCSPISGHRSVSWYQQTPGQGLQFLFEYFSETQRNKGNFPGRFSGRQFSNSRSEMNVSTLELGDSALYLCASSFSVGRVGERTEAFFGQGTRLTVV.